This record covers a single T cell receptor beta chain. Its matching antigen is unknown. In TCRdb, the reads were re-called with MiXCR into one record per CDR3 protein. Here the sample spans around 310,000 distinct CDR3 sequences, roughly 16% being singletons. This sample is drawn from a study of T cell repertoires in cytomegalovirus infection. Regarding the study as a whole: The study identified carriers of CMV plus the relevant HLA from cumulative public TCR beta family frequency.

CDR1 is DFQATT, CDR2 SNEGSKA, per germline (reference sequence). V lost 4 bases and J lost 5, with 17 bases in between. The CDR3 runs 14 residues. The sequence was obtained from a human donor in good health (CMV status not recorded). Some clones in this sample may be carry-over from other donors' samples. Sequenced material: PBMCs. This chain uses TRBV20-1 with TRBJ1-1; no clear D. CDR3 sequence reads: CSATNRVLRTEAFF. The CDR3, as DNA: TGCAGTGCTACCAACCGGGTCCTTAGGACTGAAGCTTTCTTT.